Sequencing of this T cell receptor (beta chain) was carried out in a study of CD8+CD57+ T cells in acquired aplastic anemia. Background on the study: CD4+ and CD8+ cells, once sorted, gave DNA averaging around 3.2 ug.

Study-wide results and caveats: The number of CD8+ CDR3 sequences shared by patients and controls was roughly 30. Controls and patients did not differ significantly in CD8+ Simpson's diversity.

Concerning this clonotype: Its specificity is not known.

The TCR beta profiling, which covered VDJ combination and CDR3 sequence, was carried out using genomic DNA as the template. MiXCR was run by TCRdb on the reads, yielding one entry per CDR3 protein. This sample has about 180,000 distinct CDR3 sequences, with 45% to 50% found just once. V lost 0 bases to trimming and J lost 1 base, with 10 bases between them. The CDR3 runs to 15 residues. Germline loops: CDR1 SGHRS, CDR2 YFSETQ. The sequence was obtained from a human donor in good health. V usage is TRBV5-1 and J usage is TRBJ1-2, with unresolved D. The sample was sorted CD4+, CD8+, or CD8+CD57+ T cells (not recorded which) from PBMCs. CDR3 in DNA: TGCGCCAGCAGCTTGGGCGGGGAAGGTAACTATGGCTACACCTTC. This gives the protein CASSLGGEGNYGYTF. Full variable domain (missing parts from reference TRBV5-1 and TRBJ1-2): KAGVTQTPRYLIKTRGQQVTLSCSPISGHRSVSWYQQTPGQGLQFLFEYFSETQRNKGNFPGRFSGRQFSNSRSEMNVSTLELGDSALYLCASSLGGEGNYGYTFGSGTRLTVV.